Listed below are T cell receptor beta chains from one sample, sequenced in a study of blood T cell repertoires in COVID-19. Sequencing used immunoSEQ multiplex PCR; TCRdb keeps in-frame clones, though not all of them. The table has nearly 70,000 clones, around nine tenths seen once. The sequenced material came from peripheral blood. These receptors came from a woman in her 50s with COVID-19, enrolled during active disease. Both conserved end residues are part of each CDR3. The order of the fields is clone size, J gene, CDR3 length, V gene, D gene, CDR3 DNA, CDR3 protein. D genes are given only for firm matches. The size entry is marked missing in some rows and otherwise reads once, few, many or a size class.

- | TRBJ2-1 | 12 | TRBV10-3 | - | TGTGCCATCAGTGTCAGGATGAATGAGCAGTTCTTC | CAISVRMNEQFF
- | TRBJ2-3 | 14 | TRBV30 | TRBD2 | TGTGCCTGGAGGGAAGCGGGGTCCACAGATACGCAGTATTTT | CAWREAGSTDTQYF
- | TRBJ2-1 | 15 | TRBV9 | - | TGTGCCAGCAGCGTAGCGAGCTCCCGCTTAGATGAGCAGTTCTTC | CASSVASSRLDEQFF
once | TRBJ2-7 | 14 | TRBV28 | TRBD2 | TGTGCCAGCAGCCCTGCCGGGGGAGGGTACGAGCAGTACTTC | CASSPAGGGYEQYF
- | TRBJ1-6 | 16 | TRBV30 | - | TGTGCCAGTCGCAGGATGAGCGGACTATCCGGTTCACCCCTCCACTTT | CASRRMSGLSGSPLHF
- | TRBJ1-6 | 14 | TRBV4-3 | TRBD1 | TGCGCCAGCAGCCAGGAGGACAGGGACTCACCCCTCCACTTT | CASSQEDRDSPLHF
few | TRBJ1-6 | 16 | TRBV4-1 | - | TGCGCCAGCGGAGATTTCCGGGACACCCGACGGTCACCCCTCCACTTT | CASGDFRDTRRSPLHF
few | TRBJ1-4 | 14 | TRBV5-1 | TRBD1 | TGCGCCAGCAGTCTCGGGGTGACAGGGGGAAAACTGTTTTTT | CASSLGVTGGKLFF
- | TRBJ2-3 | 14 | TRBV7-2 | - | TGTGCCAGCAGGGGGCCTACTCGTACAGATACGCAGTATTTT | CASRGPTRTDTQYF
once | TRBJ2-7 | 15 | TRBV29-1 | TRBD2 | TGCAGCGTTGAAGAGACCAGCGGGACTTCCTACGAGCAGTACTTC | CSVEETSGTSYEQYF
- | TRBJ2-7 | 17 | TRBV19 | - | TGTGCCAGTAGTACCGACGAGGGTTTAGGGTCCCCCTACGAGCAGTACTTC | CASSTDEGLGSPYEQYF
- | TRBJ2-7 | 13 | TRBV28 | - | TGTGCCAGCAGTCGAGCAAGCTCCTACGAGCAGTACTTC | CASSRASSYEQYF
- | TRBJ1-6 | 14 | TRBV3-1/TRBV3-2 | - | TGTGCCAGCAGCCGCGGACACCTAAATTCACCCCTCCACTTT | CASSRGHLNSPLHF
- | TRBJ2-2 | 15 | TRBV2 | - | TGTGCCAGCAGGCCCGAGGCGAAGAACACCGGGGAGCTGTTTTTT | CASRPEAKNTGELFF
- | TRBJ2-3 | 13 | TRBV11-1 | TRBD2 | TGTGCCAGCAGTGGGGCCCAGCGGGGTACGCAGTATTTT | CASSGAQRGTQYF
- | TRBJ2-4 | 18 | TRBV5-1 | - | TGCGCCAGCAGCTTGGCCTTTGGAGGAGGAGAGTCCAAAAACATTCAGTACTTC | CASSLAFGGGESKNIQYF
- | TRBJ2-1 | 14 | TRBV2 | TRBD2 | TGTGCCAGCAGCGCTACTAGCGGCTACAATGAGCAGTTCTTC | CASSATSGYNEQFF
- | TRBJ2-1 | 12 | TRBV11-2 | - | TGTGCCAGCAGCTTATCGCGAGGTGAGCAGTTCTTC | CASSLSRGEQFF
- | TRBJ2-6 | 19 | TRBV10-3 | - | TGTGCCATCAGTGAGCCTCGCGGCAGGGCTAGCTCTGGGGCCAACGTCCTGACTTTC | CAISEPRGRASSGANVLTF
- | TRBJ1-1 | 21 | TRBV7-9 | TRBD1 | TGTGCCAGCAGCACCAACCGACAGGGGATAAGAGGGGGGAGAATGAACACTGAAGCTTTCTTT | CASSTNRQGIRGGRMNTEAFF
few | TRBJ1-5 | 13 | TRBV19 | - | TGTGCCAGTACGAACAGGGGCAATCAGCCCCAGCATTTT | CASTNRGNQPQHF
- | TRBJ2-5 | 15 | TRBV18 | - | TGTGCCAGCTCACCTACATATGGGTCGGGAGAGACCCAGTACTTC | CASSPTYGSGETQYF
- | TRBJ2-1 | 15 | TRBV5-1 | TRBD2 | TGCGCCAGCAGCTTGAAAAGCGGGAAGGTAAGCGAGCAGTTCTTC | CASSLKSGKVSEQFF
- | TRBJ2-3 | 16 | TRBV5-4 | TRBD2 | TGTGCCAGCAGCTTGAAGCGGGAGGCCAGCACAGATACGCAGTATTTT | CASSLKREASTDTQYF
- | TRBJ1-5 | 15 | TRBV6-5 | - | TGTGCCAGCAGCCCCCTTGCCGGGGGAAGTCAGCCCCAGCATTTT | CASSPLAGGSQPQHF
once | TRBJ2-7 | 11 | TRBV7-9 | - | TGTGCCAGCCGGAGGGGCGAGGAGCAGTACTTC | CASRRGEEQYF
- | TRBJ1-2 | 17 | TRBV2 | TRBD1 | TGTGCCAGCAGCTTCAGACAGGGGAGAATAGTGAACTATGGCTACACCTTC | CASSFRQGRIVNYGYTF
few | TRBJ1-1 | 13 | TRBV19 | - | TGTGCCAGTAGCCCGTCGGCGGGGTCTGAAGCTTTCTTT | CASSPSAGSEAFF
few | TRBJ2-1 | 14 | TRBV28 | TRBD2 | TGTGCCAGCAATTCGGGACTAGCGGGAAATTTGCGTTTCTTC | CASNSGLAGNLRFF
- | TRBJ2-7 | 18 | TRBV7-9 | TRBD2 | TGTGCCAGCAGCCCTCCGGGACTAGCGGGAGCTGTGTCCTACGAGCAGTACTTC | CASSPPGLAGAVSYEQYF
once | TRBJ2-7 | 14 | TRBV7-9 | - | TGTGCCAGCAGCTTATCGGGAGTGTTGAACGAGCAGTACTTC | CASSLSGVLNEQYF
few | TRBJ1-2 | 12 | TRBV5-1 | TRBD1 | TGCGCCAGCAGCACCGGACAGGACGGCTACACCTTC | CASSTGQDGYTF
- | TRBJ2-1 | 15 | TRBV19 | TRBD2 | TGTGCCAGCCTTCCCCGGGCGGGAGGCTGGAATGAGCAGTTCTTC | CASLPRAGGWNEQFF
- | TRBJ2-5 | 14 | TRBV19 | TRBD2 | TGTGCCAGTAGTATAGCTAGCGGGAGAGAGACCCAGTACTTC | CASSIASGRETQYF
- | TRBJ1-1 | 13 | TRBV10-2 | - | TGCGCCAGCAGTCCAGGGATGAACACTGAAGCTTTCTTT | CASSPGMNTEAFF
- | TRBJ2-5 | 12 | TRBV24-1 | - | TGTGCCACCAGGGGGCTCTTGGAGACCCAGTACTTC | CATRGLLETQYF
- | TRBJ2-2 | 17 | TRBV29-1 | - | TGCAGCGTTGAGAGCCACCGCGTGGGAGGGGGCACCGGGGAGCTGTTTTTT | CSVESHRVGGGTGELFF
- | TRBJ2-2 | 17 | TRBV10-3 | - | TGTGCCATCAGTGAGTCGATGAGTAGGGGGAACACCGGGGAGCTGTTTTTT | CAISESMSRGNTGELFF
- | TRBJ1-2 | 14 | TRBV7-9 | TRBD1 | TGTGCCAGCAGCTTCTCAGGGGGTAACTATGGCTACACCTTC | CASSFSGGNYGYTF
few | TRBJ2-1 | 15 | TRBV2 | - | TGTGCCAGCAAAATTACCCTGAGCTCCTACAATGAGCAGTTCTTC | CASKITLSSYNEQFF
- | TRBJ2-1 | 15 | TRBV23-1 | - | TGCGCCAGCAGTCCCCCGGGAGACACCCTAAATGAGCAGTTCTTC | CASSPPGDTLNEQFF
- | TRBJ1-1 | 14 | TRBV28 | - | TGTGCCAGCAGCCTCCTCCGGAGGAACACTGAAGCTTTCTTT | CASSLLRRNTEAFF
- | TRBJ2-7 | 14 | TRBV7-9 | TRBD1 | TGTGCCAGCAGCCGGACAGGGGGCTTCTACGAGCAGTACTTC | CASSRTGGFYEQYF
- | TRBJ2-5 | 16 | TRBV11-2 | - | TGTGCCAGCAGCTCGACAAGGGGTGGCGGGATGAAGACCCAGTACTTC | CASSSTRGGGMKTQYF
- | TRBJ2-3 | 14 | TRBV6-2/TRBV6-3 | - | TGTGCCAGCAGTCCGCGGGACCAGGGAGATACGCAGTATTTT | CASSPRDQGDTQYF
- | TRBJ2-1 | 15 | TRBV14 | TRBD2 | TGTGCCAGCAGCTTACTAGCGCTATCCTACAATGAGCAGTTCTTC | CASSLLALSYNEQFF